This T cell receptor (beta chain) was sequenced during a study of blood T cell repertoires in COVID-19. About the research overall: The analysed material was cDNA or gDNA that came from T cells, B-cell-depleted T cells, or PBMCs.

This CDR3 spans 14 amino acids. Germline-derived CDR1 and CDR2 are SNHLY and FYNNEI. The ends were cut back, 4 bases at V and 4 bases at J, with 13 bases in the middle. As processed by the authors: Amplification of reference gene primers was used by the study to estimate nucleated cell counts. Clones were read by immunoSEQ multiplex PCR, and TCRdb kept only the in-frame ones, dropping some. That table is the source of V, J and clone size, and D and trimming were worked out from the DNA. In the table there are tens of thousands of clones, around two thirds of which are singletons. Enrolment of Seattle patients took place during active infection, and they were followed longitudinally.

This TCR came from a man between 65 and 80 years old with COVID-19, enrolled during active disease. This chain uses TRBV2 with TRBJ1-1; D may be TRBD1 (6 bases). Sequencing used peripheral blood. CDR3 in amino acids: CASSAGQQGTEAFF. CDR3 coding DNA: TGTGCCAGCAGTGCAGGCCAACAGGGCACTGAAGCTTTCTTT.